Following are 26 T cell receptor beta chains from one sample sequenced in a study of OX40 agonist ivuxolimab in advanced cancers. Produced via immunoSEQ multiplex PCR; TCRdb's table is partial and in-frame only. The sample includes more than 80,000 clones, around nine tenths seen only once; the top ten take approximately 0.32%. The sample here was CD4+ or CD8+ T cells sorted from blood, taken in a trial of the OX40 agonist ivuxolimab. All receptors come from an adult with an advanced solid tumor such as melanoma, head and neck, liver or kidney cancer.

The gene calls are TRBV28 and TRBJ1-4, with D possibly TRBD1 on 6 matching bases. Germline V gene data show CDR1 as MDHEN and CDR2 as SYDVKM. Trimming cost V 6 bases and J 6 bases, with 17 bases left between them. CDR3 length: 15 residues. The CDR3: CASSEAGARDEKLFF. The CDR3 DNA reads as TGTGCCAGCAGCGAGGCGGGGGCGCGTGATGAAAAACTGTTTTTT.

The chain employs TRBV6-1 and TRBJ2-7; TRBD1 might be the D (5 bases). Germline V gives CDR1 MNHNS, CDR2 SASEGT. Trimming took off 2 bases at V and 3 bases at J, with 14 bases between the two ends. The CDR3 extends over 15 amino acids. DNA of the CDR3: TGTGCCAGCAGTGAAATTCAGGGTGTGGTCTACGAGCAGTACTTC. Protein sequence: CASSEIQGVVYEQYF.

The chain couples TRBV4-3 to TRBJ2-3; 7 positions match TRBD2. This CDR3 has 15 amino acids. Germline-derived CDR1 and CDR2 are LGHNA and YSLEER. V lost 1 base, J lost 2 bases, and 3 bases stayed unmatched. The CDR3 loop is CASSQGTSVTDTQYF. The CDR3 bases are TGCGCCAGCAGCCAAGGAACTAGCGTCACAGATACGCAGTATTTT.

The chain has TRBV7-2 and TRBJ1-2; no firm D call. This CDR3 has 13 amino acids. The germline gives CDR1 SGHTA, CDR2 FQGNSA. V was pared by 4 bases and J by 5 bases, with 11 bases between. Here the CDR3 reads CASSSFTDYGYTF. Written as DNA, the CDR3 is TGTGCCAGCAGCTCGTTCACAGATTATGGCTACACCTTC.

The chain has TRBV5-8 and TRBJ2-1, with 7 bases aligning to TRBD2. V gave up 5 bases and J gave up 3 bases; unmatched junction bases: 2. There are 13 residues in the CDR3. Germline V gene sequence: CDR1 SGHTS, CDR2 YDEGEE. CDR3 residues: CASRKRDYNEQFF. The CDR3 DNA sequence: TGTGCCAGCAGGAAGCGGGACTACAATGAGCAGTTCTTC.

The table lists this clone with a count of one. The J gene is TRBJ1-4, the V gene TRBV5-1; D is unclear. Trimming took 0 bases from V and 3 from J, leaving 9 bases between them. This CDR3 is 15 amino acids long. Germline V gene lookup returns CDR1 SGHRS and CDR2 YFSETQ. CDR3 nucleotides: TGCGCCAGCAGCTTGGAAGGGAGAGCTAATGAAAAACTGTTTTTT. Translation: CASSLEGRANEKLFF.

The CDR3 protein is CASSRDRGLTEAFF. DNA for the CDR3: TGTGCCAGCAGCCGGGACAGGGGGCTAACTGAAGCTTTCTTT. The chain has TRBV2 and TRBJ1-1, with 12 bases that match TRBD1. The germline V gene has CDR1 SNHLY and CDR2 FYNNEI. The CDR3 is 14 amino acids. V dropped 6 bases and J dropped 5; count of bases not matched to a gene: 4.

The chain is built from TRBV7-2 and TRBJ1-1, with D possibly matching TRBD1 (6 bases). CDR1 SGHTA and CDR2 FQGNSA come from the germline V gene. The CDR3 has 14 amino acids. Trimming removed 2 bases from V and 5 bases from J, with 12 bases in between. CDR3 region: CASSLQGSRTEAFF. CDR3 DNA: TGTGCCAGCAGCTTACAGGGGAGTCGAACTGAAGCTTTCTTT.

This clone was seen once. This chain connects TRBV5-4 to TRBJ2-3, with unresolved D. The CDR3 is 13 amino acids. Trimming left V 5 bases short and J 6 bases short, with 13 bases between. Germline assignment: CDR1 SGHNT and CDR2 YYREEE (reference sequence). CDR3 region: CASRPPGLDTQYF. CDR3 bases: TGTGCCAGCAGGCCTCCCGGGCTGGATACGCAGTATTTT.

The rearrangement links TRBV14 to TRBJ2-1; TRBD2 matches at 9 bases. The V and J ends lost 4 bases and 3 bases, in that order; junction bases with no gene match: 4. CDR3 length equals 15 residues. CDR1 and CDR2 from the germline V gene are SGHDN and FVKESK. DNA of the CDR3: TGTGCCAGCAGCCGTAGCGGGGGCCTCTACAATGAGCAGTTCTTC. Its translation: CASSRSGGLYNEQFF.

The chain employs TRBV11-2 and TRBJ2-1; D not certain. The germline V gene encodes CDR1 SGHAT and CDR2 FQNNGV. The germline V and J ends were trimmed by 5 bases and 0 bases, with 14 bases remaining between them. CDR3 length: 16 amino acids. The CDR3 spells CASSVGIQRSYNEQFF. CDR3 DNA: TGTGCCAGCAGCGTTGGCATACAGCGCTCCTACAATGAGCAGTTCTTC.

The chain couples TRBV15 to TRBJ2-7; a weak D match, TRBD1 (6 bases). CDR1 LNHNV and CDR2 YYDKDF come from the germline V gene (reference sequence). The CDR3 is 15 amino acids. Trimming stripped 0 bases from V and 1 base from J, with 10 bases between. The CDR3 is CATSRDFTGSYEQYF. The CDR3 region has the DNA TGTGCCACCAGCAGAGATTTTACAGGGTCCTACGAGCAGTACTTC.

This rearrangement joins TRBV2 to TRBJ2-1; D tentatively fits TRBD1 or TRBD2 (6 bases each). CDR3 length: 13 residues. Germline V gives CDR1 SNHLY, CDR2 FYNNEI. V was cut by 6 bases and J by 1 base, with 7 bases left in between. This chain's CDR3 is CASRGGSYNEQFF. In DNA form, the CDR3 reads TGTGCCAGCAGAGGGGGGTCCTACAATGAGCAGTTCTTC.

This chain links TRBV28 with TRBJ2-5, with D perhaps matching TRBD1 (6 bases). The CDR3 spans 13 residues. Germline V gives CDR1 MDHEN, CDR2 SYDVKM. V was shortened by 8 bases and J by 2 bases, with 12 bases between the two germline ends. Here the CDR3 reads CASRDTGQETQYF. The CDR3 nucleotides read TGTGCCAGCCGGGACACAGGACAAGAGACCCAGTACTTC. Variable domain in full (rest from reference TRBV28 and TRBJ2-5): DVKVTQSSRYLVKRTGEKVFLECVQDMDHENMFWYRQDPGLGLRLIYFSYDVKMKEKGDIPEGYSVSREKKERFSLILESASTNQTSMYLCASRDTGQETQYFGPGTRLLVL.

The CDR3 sequence is CAISRSGQGAGETQYF. CDR3 DNA sequence: TGTGCCATCAGTAGGTCGGGACAGGGGGCTGGGGAGACCCAGTACTTC. This chain uses TRBV10-3 with TRBJ2-5, with 12 positions matching TRBD1. Germline V gene lookup returns CDR1 ENHRY and CDR2 SYGVKD. The V and J ends lost 5 bases and 5 bases, in that order; junction bases with no gene match: 9. The CDR3 covers 16 residues.

The V gene is TRBV5-5, the J gene TRBJ2-5, with D possibly matching TRBD1 (6 bases). The ends were cut back, 4 bases at V and 1 base at J, with 11 bases in the middle. This CDR3 region has 14 residues. The germline V gene encodes CDR1 SGHKS and CDR2 YYEKEE (reference sequence). The CDR3 region has the DNA TGTGCCAGCAGCAGGGGGACCGCCCAAGAGACCCAGTACTTC. It is translated as CASSRGTAQETQYF.

This CDR3 reads CASSHTGSGNEKLFF. Written as DNA, the CDR3 is TGCGCCAGCAGCCACACAGGGTCGGGAAATGAAAAACTGTTTTTT. The chain combines TRBV4-3 with TRBJ1-4; TRBD1 might be the D (6 bases). Germline lookup yields CDR1 LGHNA and CDR2 YSLEER. Trimming took 3 bases from V and 5 from J, leaving 13 bases between them. The CDR3 has 15 amino acids.

This chain joins TRBV9 and TRBJ2-3; D is perhaps TRBD1 or TRBD2 (5 bases each). This CDR3 comprises 13 residues. CDR1 is SGDLS, CDR2 YYNGEE, per germline. V gave up 0 bases and J gave up 8 bases, with 10 bases separating them. CDR3 sequence reads: CASSVADGTTQYF. The CDR3 DNA reads as TGTGCCAGCAGCGTAGCGGACGGGACTACGCAGTATTTT.

The J gene is TRBJ2-5, the V gene TRBV28; 10 nucleotides line up with TRBD2. Germline V gene data show CDR1 as MDHEN and CDR2 as SYDVKM. V lost 3 bases and J lost 4; bases outside the gene matches: 8. This CDR3 spans 16 amino acids. The CDR3 DNA sequence: TGTGCCAGCAGTTTGGGGGTGTCTAGCGGGAGAGAGACCCAGTACTTC. Amino acids: CASSLGVSSGRETQYF.

The CDR3: CASSQPGGPRDEQFF. The CDR3 coding sequence is TGTGCCAGCAGCCAACCGGGAGGGCCCCGGGATGAGCAGTTCTTC. The rearrangement uses TRBV4-2 and TRBJ2-1; 8 bases line up with TRBD2. CDR3 length equals 15 residues. V lost 2 bases to trimming and J lost 8 bases; unmatched junction nucleotides: 8. Germline CDR1 reads LGHNA; CDR2 reads YNFKEQ.

This chain joins TRBV27 and TRBJ2-7; D is uncertain. The CDR3 contains 12 residues. Germline CDR1 MNHEY, CDR2 SMNVEV (reference sequence). Trimming cost V 6 bases and J 4 bases, with 10 bases left between them. As DNA, the CDR3 is TGTGCCAGCAGAGGGCCCTTTTACGAGCAGTACTTC. This encodes CASRGPFYEQYF.

This clone was seen only once. This chain connects TRBV28 to TRBJ2-7; 8 bases map to TRBD2. Looked up from germline, CDR1 is MDHEN and CDR2 is SYDVKM. This CDR3 is built from 14 residues. Trimming at V came to 1 base and at J to 11 bases, leaving 10 bases not matched to a gene. The CDR3 reads CASSLFSGGRPKYF. In nucleotides, the CDR3 is TGTGCCAGCAGTTTATTTTCGGGCGGGAGGCCCAAGTACTTC. Full variable domain (missing parts from reference TRBV28 and TRBJ2-7): DVKVTQSSRYLVKRTGEKVFLECVQDMDHENMFWYRQDPGLGLRLIYFSYDVKMKEKGDIPEGYSVSREKKERFSLILESASTNQTSMYLCASSLFSGGRPKYFGPGTRLTVT.

V gene TRBV18 combines with J gene TRBJ2-1, with 9 bases aligning to TRBD1. CDR3 length equals 16 residues. Per the germline V gene, CDR1 is KGHSH and CDR2 is LQKENI. Unmatched junction bases numbered 5, after V lost 3 bases and J lost 2 bases. The CDR3 DNA follows: TGTGCCAGCTCACCGGGGAGACAGGGGGCCTACAATGAGCAGTTCTTC. It encodes CASSPGRQGAYNEQFF.

This clone was detected a few times. CDR3: CASSLTEGERQHF. In DNA form, the CDR3 reads TGTGCCAGCAGCTTAACCGAGGGGGAGCGCCAGCATTTT. The rearrangement links TRBV7-2 to TRBJ1-5; possible D gene TRBD1, 6 bases. The CDR3 has 13 amino acids. Germline CDR1 reads SGHTA; CDR2 reads FQGNSA. The germline V and J ends were trimmed by 2 bases and 12 bases, with 14 bases remaining between them.

V usage is TRBV6-5 and J usage is TRBJ2-7; 7 bases align to TRBD2. J lost 0 bases, V lost 11 bases, and 4 bases had no gene match. This CDR3 has 12 residues. The germline CDR1 and CDR2 sequences are MNHEY and SVGAGI. CDR3 bases: TGTGCCGCGGGGGTGAGCTCCTACGAGCAGTACTTC. The encoded protein is CAAGVSSYEQYF.

The V gene is TRBV15, the J gene TRBJ2-4; D gene uncertain. Looked up from germline, CDR1 is LNHNV and CDR2 is YYDKDF (reference sequence). The CDR3 totals 14 residues. The germline V and J ends were trimmed by 1 base and 4 bases, with 8 bases remaining between them. CDR3 in amino acids: CATSRGDGKNIQYF. In DNA form, the CDR3 reads TGTGCCACCAGCAGAGGGGATGGGAAAAACATTCAGTACTTC.